The 30 T cell receptor beta chains presented below share a single source sample, sequenced in a study of T cell responses to AZD1222 COVID-19 vaccine. Sequencing was performed with immunoSEQ multiplex PCR; in TCRdb, only in-frame clones are kept and a portion is missing. The sample contains 130,000 or so clones, around 90% of which appear only once. Sequencing used peripheral blood, obtained 28 days after the second dose of the MenACWY control vaccine. The receptors come from an adult who received the MenACWY meningococcal vaccine as a control.

This chain links TRBV6-6 with TRBJ2-4, with 7 bases that match TRBD1. V gave up 6 bases and J gave up 8 bases; unmatched junction bases: 4. Germline V gives CDR1 MNHNY, CDR2 SVGAGI (reference sequence). The CDR3 has 12 residues. The CDR3 DNA is TGTGCCAGCAGCCCGGACAGGTACATTCAGTACTTC. Residues: CASSPDRYIQYF.

The J gene is TRBJ1-2, the V gene TRBV5-1; D not certain. The ends were cut back, 4 bases at V and 2 bases at J, with 12 bases in the middle. The CDR3 totals 14 residues. Germline V gives CDR1 SGHRS, CDR2 YFSETQ. The CDR3 reads CASSQGLMNYGYTF. Here the CDR3 DNA reads TGCGCCAGCAGCCAAGGACTCATGAACTATGGCTACACCTTC.

The V and J genes are TRBV5-1 and TRBJ2-5, with 8 positions matching TRBD1. The CDR3 contains 15 residues. Germline V CDR1 and CDR2: SGHRS, YFSETQ. The J segment lost 3 bases and the V segment lost 1 base, leaving 5 bases of the junction unmatched. This CDR3 is CASSLWDRQKETQYF. DNA of the CDR3: TGCGCCAGCAGCTTGTGGGACAGGCAAAAAGAGACCCAGTACTTC.

This rearrangement joins TRBV5-1 to TRBJ2-2; D might be TRBD1 (5 bases). This CDR3 contains 16 residues. V was shortened by 4 bases and J by 3 bases, with 16 bases between the two germline ends. Germline V gene sequence: CDR1 SGHRS, CDR2 YFSETQ. DNA of the CDR3: TGCGCCAGCAGCCGTCTCCAGGGTAGGGACACCGGGGAGCTGTTTTTT. Protein sequence: CASSRLQGRDTGELFF.

This chain uses TRBV5-6 with TRBJ2-7; D is ambiguous. Trimming shortened V by 4 bases and J by 3 bases, and 17 bases separated the two germline ends. CDR1 is SGHDT, CDR2 YYEEEE, per germline. The CDR3 spans 15 residues. As DNA, the CDR3 is TGTGCCAGCAGCCACCTGGACGACCATCTCTACGAGCAGTACTTC. Translation gives CASSHLDDHLYEQYF. Together with reference TRBV5-6 and TRBJ2-7, the CDR3 gives the full variable domain: DAGVTQSPTHLIKTRGQQVTLRCSPKSGHDTVSWYQQALGQGPQFIFQYYEEEERQRGNFPDRFSGHQFPNYSSELNVNALLLGDSALYLCASSHLDDHLYEQYFGPGTRLTVT.

This chain uses TRBV18 with TRBJ2-5, with 12 bases that match TRBD2. Germline trimming cut 2 bases from V and 4 bases from J; bases unmatched to any gene: 11. Germline loops: CDR1 KGHSH, CDR2 LQKENI. CDR3 length: 18 amino acids. CDR3 in DNA: TGTGCCAGCTCACCAGAGCGGACTAGCGGGGAATCCCCAGAGACCCAGTACTTC. It yields the protein CASSPERTSGESPETQYF.

This clone has only a few counts. CDR3: CASSAGLNTGELFF. CDR3 coding DNA: TGTGCCAGCAGCGCAGGACTTAACACCGGGGAGCTGTTTTTT. The chain joins TRBV5-4 to TRBJ2-2; TRBD2 is a possible D gene (5 bases). Germline CDR1 is SGHNT and CDR2 is YYREEE (reference sequence). V was trimmed by 4 bases and J by 2 bases, leaving 9 bases between them. The CDR3 contains 14 residues.

The chain recombines TRBV15 with TRBJ2-1, with D perhaps TRBD2 (5 bases). The CDR3 sequence is 15 residues long. Between the trimmed V and J ends, which lost 1 base and 0 bases, there was a span of 7 bases. CDR1 is LNHNV and CDR2 is YYDKDF in the germline V gene (reference sequence). CDR3 DNA: TGTGCCACCAGCAGAGGAGGGAGCTCCTACAATGAGCAGTTCTTC. Translated, it gives CATSRGGSSYNEQFF.

V usage is TRBV2 and J usage is TRBJ2-7; 8 bases line up with TRBD1. This CDR3 spans 14 amino acids. Germline CDR1 SNHLY, CDR2 FYNNEI. V dropped 2 bases and J dropped 3; count of bases not matched to a gene: 3. The CDR3 bases are TGTGCCAGCAGTGAAACGACAGGGGTCTACGAGCAGTACGTC. Translation: CASSETTGVYEQYV.

The chain is built from TRBV21-1 and TRBJ2-1; the table's D gene call, TRBD2, was not cross checked with the DNA. TRBV21-1 is a pseudogene. This CDR3 is built from 20 residues. In DNA, the CDR3 is TGTGCCAGCAGGGCGGGGTGGGATAGCGGGAGTAGTTTTCAGGACAATGAGCAGTTCTTC. This translates into CASRAGWDSGSSFQDNEQFF.

The chain is built from TRBV3-1 (or the pseudogene TRBV3-2) and TRBJ2-5; D perhaps matches TRBD2 (5 bases). Per germline, CDR1 LGHDT and CDR2 YNNKEL (reference sequence). V shed 4 bases and J shed 3 bases, with 21 bases lying between them. The CDR3 consists of 17 residues. The CDR3 loop is CASSLPEGTLRKETQYF. CDR3 nucleotide sequence: TGTGCCAGCAGCCTCCCTGAGGGCACACTCCGGAAAGAGACCCAGTACTTC.

The chain links TRBV18 to TRBJ1-3; 8 bases map to TRBD1. Germline V CDR1 and CDR2: KGHSH, LQKENI. The CDR3 extends over 15 amino acids. V gave up 3 bases and J gave up 2 bases; unmatched junction bases: 3. The CDR3 nucleotides read TGTGCCAGCTCACCCGGGACAGGAGCTGGAAACACCATATATTTT. Translated, it gives CASSPGTGAGNTIYF.

The V gene is TRBV21-1, the J gene TRBJ1-4. TRBV21-1 is tagged as a pseudogene. CDR3 length: 17 residues. CDR3 loop: CASSKGDRDGNNEKLFF. The CDR3 DNA reads TGTGCCAGCAGCAAAGGGGACCGGGACGGGAATAATGAAAAACTGTTTTTT.

The CDR3 sequence is CASSLDRGSGYTF. The CDR3 coding sequence is TGTGCCAGCAGCTTAGACAGGGGAAGTGGCTACACCTTC. V usage is TRBV7-8 and J usage is TRBJ1-2, with 7 bases that match TRBD1. Germline CDR1 SGHVS, CDR2 FQNEAQ. This CDR3 is 13 amino acids long. The trim removed 1 base at V and 7 bases at J, leaving 3 bases unmatched.

The chain recombines TRBV29-1 with TRBJ2-3; TRBD2 agrees at 9 bases. CDR1 and CDR2 from the germline V gene are SQVTM and ANQGSEA. The CDR3 runs to 17 residues. V lost 4 bases, J lost 4 bases, and 15 bases stayed unmatched. CDR3 region: CSVGEVMSGGRADTQYF. CDR3 nucleotide sequence: TGCAGCGTTGGGGAGGTGATGAGCGGGGGGCGAGCAGATACGCAGTATTTT.

DNA for the CDR3: TGTGCCACCAGGACAGGTTATAGCAATCAGCCCCAGCATTTT. Translating gives CATRTGYSNQPQHF. The chain joins TRBV28 to TRBJ1-5; the match to TRBD1 covers 7 bases. The CDR3 length is 14 residues. Germline values: CDR1 MDHEN, CDR2 SYDVKM. With V trimmed by 10 bases and J by 0 bases, 6 bases remained unmatched.

The chain recombines TRBV27 with TRBJ2-7; 7 bases are a match to TRBD1. The V gene end was trimmed by 5 bases and the J gene end by 5 bases; junction bases not matched to a gene: 12. Germline CDR1 and CDR2: MNHEY and SMNVEV (reference sequence). The CDR3 sequence is 15 residues long. DNA for the CDR3: TGTGCCAGCAGTAAGCCCGGGACAGCCCTCCACGAGCAGTACTTC. Translated, it gives CASSKPGTALHEQYF.

This rearrangement joins TRBV5-8 to TRBJ2-2; weak D call: TRBD2 (5 bases). The CDR3 contains 16 residues. With 3 bases removed from V and 5 bases from J, the gap between germline ends came to 17 bases. CDR1 and CDR2 from the germline V gene are SGHTS and YDEGEE. Written as DNA, the CDR3 is TGTGCCAGCAGCTCATCAGCGGTGGTAGGGACCGGGGAGCTGTTTTTT. Translating gives CASSSSAVVGTGELFF.

The rearrangement links TRBV2 to TRBJ1-4, with TRBD1 identical over 7 bases. After removal of 7 bases from V and 8 bases from J, the junction contained 10 bases not matched to a gene. Per germline, CDR1 SNHLY and CDR2 FYNNEI. The CDR3 is 14 residues long. CDR3 residues: CASKRTGGWEKLFF. CDR3 in DNA: TGTGCCAGCAAGCGGACAGGAGGGTGGGAAAAACTGTTTTTT.

The chain is built from TRBV5-1 and TRBJ2-2; 7 nucleotides match TRBD2. This CDR3 contains 16 residues. Germline assignment: CDR1 SGHRS and CDR2 YFSETQ. V lost 4 bases to trimming and J lost 4 bases; unmatched junction nucleotides: 10. CDR3 in DNA: TGCGCCAGCAGCCCAACTTCGCGGGAGCTCACCGGGGAGCTGTTTTTT. Residues: CASSPTSRELTGELFF.

The chain employs TRBV6-1 and TRBJ2-5; possible D gene TRBD2, 6 bases. CDR1 is MNHNS and CDR2 is SASEGT in the germline V gene. V gave up 1 base and J gave up 5 bases, with 17 bases separating them. The CDR3 runs to 16 residues. The chain's CDR3 is CASSEVSREVGETQYF. The CDR3 nucleotides read TGTGCCAGCAGTGAAGTAAGCAGGGAGGTGGGGGAGACCCAGTACTTC.

The V and J genes are TRBV7-3 and TRBJ2-7; D remains ambiguous. The CDR3 has 15 residues. Germline loops: CDR1 SGHTA, CDR2 FQGTGA. V was pared by 0 bases and J by 5 bases, with 14 bases between. The CDR3 bases are TGTGCCAGCAGCTTAACCCCCTCGATGGCCGACGAGCAGTACTTC. Amino acids: CASSLTPSMADEQYF.

The rearrangement uses TRBV6-6 and TRBJ2-2, with 9 bases identical to TRBD1. CDR1 is MNHNY and CDR2 is SVGAGI in the germline V gene (reference sequence). The CDR3 runs 14 residues. With V trimmed by 6 bases and J by 5 bases, 4 bases remained unmatched. The CDR3 DNA is TGTGCCAGCAGCCGGACAGGGGATACCGGGGAGCTGTTTTTT. Protein: CASSRTGDTGELFF.

The gene calls are TRBV30 and TRBJ1-1; TRBD1 agrees at 7 bases. From germline, CDR1 is GTSNPN and CDR2 SVGIG (reference sequence). This CDR3 contains 13 residues. Trimming at V came to 2 bases and at J to 4 bases, leaving 4 bases not matched to a gene. CDR3 region: CAWSFRGLTEAFF. DNA of the CDR3: TGTGCCTGGAGTTTTAGGGGGCTCACTGAAGCTTTCTTT.

The chain recombines TRBV2 with TRBJ1-3, with unresolved D. The CDR3 length is 13 residues. V was cut by 7 bases and J by 3 bases, with 10 bases left in between. Per germline, CDR1 SNHLY and CDR2 FYNNEI. CDR3 sequence reads: CASNSGDGNTIYF. The DNA of the CDR3 is TGTGCCAGCAATTCGGGAGATGGAAACACCATATATTTT.

The rearrangement links TRBV7-7 to TRBJ2-5, with unresolved D. The length of the CDR3 is 12 residues. CDR1 SSHAT and CDR2 FNYEAQ come from the germline V gene (reference sequence). V dropped 7 bases and J dropped 7 bases, with 13 bases sitting between them. CDR3 in amino acids: CASTDGLGTQYF. The CDR3 region has the DNA TGTGCCAGCACGGATGGTCTCGGGACCCAGTACTTC.

The chain recombines TRBV6-5 with TRBJ1-6; 10 nucleotides agree with TRBD1. Germline V gene data show CDR1 as MNHEY and CDR2 as SVGAGI. The length of the CDR3 is 16 residues. The trim removed 4 bases at V and 6 bases at J, leaving 6 bases unmatched. The CDR3 loop reads CASSWGTGDSNSPLHF. CDR3 DNA: TGTGCCAGCAGTTGGGGGACAGGGGACTCTAATTCACCCCTCCACTTT.

This chain links TRBV2 with TRBJ1-5; the match to TRBD1 covers 9 bases. This CDR3 has 14 amino acids. V shed 6 bases, J shed 7 bases, and the junction held 7 bases outside the gene matches. The V gene's germline CDR1 is SNHLY and CDR2 FYNNEI. The CDR3 nucleotides read TGTGCCAGCAGGACAGGGGGGTTTCAGCAGCCCCAGCATTTT. It translates to CASRTGGFQQPQHF.

This clone was counted only a few times. The V and J genes are TRBV4-3 and TRBJ1-5; 8 nucleotides line up with TRBD1. Unmatched junction bases numbered 9, after V lost 0 bases and J lost 5 bases. There are 17 residues in the CDR3. Germline lookup yields CDR1 LGHNA and CDR2 YSLEER. The CDR3 spells CASSQDRAGGAHQPQHF. CDR3 DNA sequence: TGCGCCAGCAGCCAAGATAGGGCAGGGGGCGCGCATCAGCCCCAGCATTTT.

On this clone: One junction end disagrees with the germline gene, perhaps due to a read error. The genes are TRBV4-1 and TRBJ2-1; 10 bases are shared with TRBD2. The germline gives CDR1 MGHRA, CDR2 YSYEKL. CDR3 length equals 17 residues. The chain's CDR3 is CARSQGGAGLAANEQFF. Written as DNA, the CDR3 is TGCGCCCGCAGCCAGGGGGGGGCCGGACTAGCGGCCAATGAGCAGTTCTTC.